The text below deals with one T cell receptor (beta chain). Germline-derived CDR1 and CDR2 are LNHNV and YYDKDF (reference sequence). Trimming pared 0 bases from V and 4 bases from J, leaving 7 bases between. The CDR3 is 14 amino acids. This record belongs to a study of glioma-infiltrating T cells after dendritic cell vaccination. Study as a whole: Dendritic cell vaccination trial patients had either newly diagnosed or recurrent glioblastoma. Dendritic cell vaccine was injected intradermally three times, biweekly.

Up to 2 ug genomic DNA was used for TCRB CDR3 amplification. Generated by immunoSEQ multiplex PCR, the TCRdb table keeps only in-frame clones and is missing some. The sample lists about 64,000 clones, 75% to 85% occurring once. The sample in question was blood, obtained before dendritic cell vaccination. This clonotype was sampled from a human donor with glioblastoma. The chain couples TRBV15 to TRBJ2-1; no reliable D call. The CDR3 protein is CATSREPEYNEQFF. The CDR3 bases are TGTGCCACCAGCAGAGAGCCAGAATACAATGAGCAGTTCTTC.